A selection of T cell receptor beta chains follows, all from one sample in a study of T cell responses to AZD1222 COVID-19 vaccine. Only in-frame clones appear in the TCRdb table, and some are missing; sequencing was by immunoSEQ multiplex PCR. The table records around 120,000 clones, about 90% of them present only once. The sample in question was peripheral blood, obtained on day 0 of AZD1222 vaccination. These receptors were collected from an adult in good health. Each CDR3 is given with its conserved first and last residue. Fields, in order: V gene, J gene, D gene, clone size, CDR3 DNA, CDR3 protein. A D gene is named only where the DNA matches it firmly. Size tells how often a clone was seen (once, few, many) or the class of an expanded clone, and some rows leave it out.

TRBV27,TRBJ2-7,TRBD1,.,TGTGCCAGCAGCCCGGGACAGTTCTACGAGCAGTACTTC,CASSPGQFYEQYF
TRBV28,TRBJ1-6,.,.,TGTGCCAGCAGTTTCGTTGGACCCCGGGACTATAATTCACCCCTCCACTTT,CASSFVGPRDYNSPLHF
TRBV7-2,TRBJ2-5,TRBD1,.,TGTGCCAGCAGCTCCCGGACAGGGGGCGTATTAATGAGGGAGACCCAGTACTTC,CASSSRTGGVLMRETQYF
TRBV6-5,TRBJ2-1,.,.,TGTGCCAGCACGGGGGACCCTAACTACAATGAGCAGTTCTTC,CASTGDPNYNEQFF
TRBV15,TRBJ2-1,.,.,TGTGCCACCAGCACTCCCGGACTCCTCCCTGGTGAGCAGTTCTTC,CATSTPGLLPGEQFF
TRBV20-1,TRBJ2-5,.,.,TGCAGTGCTAGTTGGGGGGTAGTAGAGACCCAGTACTTC,CSASWGVVETQYF
TRBV6-5,TRBJ1-6,.,.,TGTGCCAGCAGTTACTCGGTAACCGCCGGAGGGGCACCCCTCCACTTT,CASSYSVTAGGAPLHF
TRBV5-4,TRBJ1-2,.,.,TGTGCCAGCAGCGGGGACTTAGCTAACTATGGCTACACCTTC,CASSGDLANYGYTF
TRBV5-1,TRBJ2-2,TRBD2,.,TGCGCCAGCAGCTTTACTAGCGGGGTGAACACCGGGGAGCTGTTTTTT,CASSFTSGVNTGELFF
TRBV7-3,TRBJ2-4,.,once,TGTGCCAGCAGCCCCAAGGGCGGGTGGGGCAACATTCAGTACTTC,CASSPKGGWGNIQYF
TRBV7-2,TRBJ2-3,.,.,TGTGCCAGCAGCTTATTTAGTGGGAGCACAGATACGCAGTATTTT,CASSLFSGSTDTQYF
TRBV19,TRBJ1-2,.,.,TGTGCCAGTAGTGACCCTGCCGGGGGGTACTATGGCTACACCTTC,CASSDPAGGYYGYTF
TRBV2,TRBJ1-4,.,.,TGTGCCAGCAGTGAACAAAGGGGGTCCGTAAAACTGTTTTTT,CASSEQRGSVKLFF
TRBV9,TRBJ2-5,TRBD2,.,TGTGCCAGCAGCGTCGCAGCGGGGGTTGGCCAAGAGACCCAGTACTTC,CASSVAAGVGQETQYF
TRBV12-3/TRBV12-4,TRBJ1-5,.,.,TGTGCCAGCAGTTCCGGCAGATATCAGCCCCAGCATTTT,CASSSGRYQPQHF
TRBV2,TRBJ2-2,.,.,TGTGCCAGCAGTGAAACTCGAGGGGAGCTGTTTTTT,CASSETRGELFF
TRBV12-3/TRBV12-4,TRBJ1-2,TRBD1,.,TGTGCCAGCACCGACAGGGGAGACTATGGCTACACCTTC,CASTDRGDYGYTF
TRBV5-4,TRBJ1-1,TRBD1,.,TGTGCCAGCAGCTTACAGGGGGCGGGGAACACTGAAGCTTTCTTT,CASSLQGAGNTEAFF
TRBV19,TRBJ2-2,.,.,TGTGCCAGTAGTATAGATCTATCCGGGGAGCTGTTTTTT,CASSIDLSGELFF
TRBV27,TRBJ1-1,TRBD1,.,TGTGCCAGCAGACCGGACAGGGGATTTATGAACACTGAAGCTTTCTTT,CASRPDRGFMNTEAFF
TRBV28,TRBJ1-5,.,.,TGTGCCAGCAGTTTAAGGAGTCAGCCCCAGCATTTT,CASSLRSQPQHF
TRBV7-3,TRBJ1-2,.,once,TGTGCCAGCAGCCAGCAGGGTGGGGCTGTCGGGAACTATGGCTACACCTTC,CASSQQGGAVGNYGYTF
TRBV24-1,TRBJ2-1,TRBD2,.,TGTGCCACCAGTGATTGGACTAGCGGAGGGTACAATGAGCAGTTCTTC,CATSDWTSGGYNEQFF
TRBV19,TRBJ2-5,TRBD2,.,TGTGCCAGTAGTACCAAACTAGCGGGGGTAGGGACCCAGTACTTC,CASSTKLAGVGTQYF
TRBV9,TRBJ1-4,.,.,TGTGCCAGCAGCGTAGGGGGGGACTACGATGAAAAACTGTTTTTT,CASSVGGDYDEKLFF
TRBV10-3,TRBJ1-1,.,.,TGTGCCATCAGTGAGTCGCGGGCCGCGGTTGAAGCTTTCTTT,CAISESRAAVEAFF
TRBV6-6,TRBJ1-1,.,.,TGTGCCAGCAGTTACCCGACAGTTCAAAACACTGAAGCTTTCTTT,CASSYPTVQNTEAFF
TRBV7-6,TRBJ2-2,.,.,TGTGCCAGCAGCTTTGACGACATAAGGGCCGGGGAGCTGTTTTTT,CASSFDDIRAGELFF
TRBV19,TRBJ1-5,.,.,TGTGCCAGTAGGGTCGTGGGCGGCGGTCAGCCCCAGCATTTT,CASRVVGGGQPQHF
TRBV5-8,TRBJ1-5,.,.,TGTGCCAGCAGCTCAGGGGTGGGTCAGCCCCAGCATTTT,CASSSGVGQPQHF
TRBV19,TRBJ2-7,TRBD1,.,TGTGCCAGTGTAGGCCGGGACAGGGTCCACGAGCAGTACTTC,CASVGRDRVHEQYF
TRBV10-3,TRBJ1-1,TRBD1,.,TGTGCCATCAGTACGACAGGGGCTGTGAACACTGAAGCTTTCTTT,CAISTTGAVNTEAFF
TRBV15,TRBJ1-2,TRBD1,.,TGTGCCACCAGCAGACTAGGGACAGGCGATGGCTACACCTTC,CATSRLGTGDGYTF
TRBV28,TRBJ1-5,TRBD1,.,TGTGCCAGCAGCCTAGGGACAGGGGTCAATCAGCCCCAGCATTTT,CASSLGTGVNQPQHF
TRBV5-4,TRBJ1-4,TRBD1,.,TGTGCCAGCAGCTGGGACAGGGCTGAAAAACTGTTTTTT,CASSWDRAEKLFF
TRBV28,TRBJ1-4,TRBD1,few,TGTGCCAGCAGTCCCGGGGAGGGGGCGTCTGAAAAACTGTTTTTT,CASSPGEGASEKLFF
TRBV12-3/TRBV12-4,TRBJ1-6,TRBD1,.,TGTGCCAGCAGCAAACAGGGGTATTCACCCCTCCACTTT,CASSKQGYSPLHF
TRBV19,TRBJ1-1,.,.,TGTGCCAGTAGTCGGAGGAACACTGAAGCTTTCTTT,CASSRRNTEAFF
TRBV7-2,TRBJ2-7,TRBD1,.,TGTGCCAGCAGCTTAAGGGACAGGGGTGAGCAGTACTTC,CASSLRDRGEQYF
TRBV28,TRBJ1-2,.,.,TGTGCCAGCACCACAAGATCCTATGGCTACACCTTC,CASTTRSYGYTF
TRBV25-1,TRBJ2-5,.,.,TGTGCCAGCTCAGCGATGTTAGGCAGCAGAGAAGAGACCCAGTACTTC,CASSAMLGSREETQYF
TRBV3-1/TRBV3-2,TRBJ2-7,TRBD1,.,TGTGCCAGCAGCCCGTGGGACAGGGGAGGAGACGAGCAGTACTTC,CASSPWDRGGDEQYF
TRBV18,TRBJ1-4,.,once,TGTGCCAGCTCACCAGGGCGAGGGGAAAAACTGTTTTTT,CASSPGRGEKLFF
TRBV5-4,TRBJ1-1,.,.,TGTGCCAGCAGCTCCCTGACACTAAACACTGAAGCTTTCTTT,CASSSLTLNTEAFF
TRBV27,TRBJ2-6,.,.,TGTGCCAGCAGTTTAAGGGGGACCCTCTCTGGGGCCAACGTCCTGACTTTC,CASSLRGTLSGANVLTF
TRBV7-2,TRBJ1-2,.,.,TGTGCCAGCAGCTTAGGGGTTAACTATGGCTACACCTTC,CASSLGVNYGYTF
TRBV28,TRBJ1-3,TRBD1,.,TGTGCCAGCAGTTTCCTACAGGGGGCGGTCTCTGGAAACACCATATATTTT,CASSFLQGAVSGNTIYF
TRBV28,TRBJ1-6,.,.,TGTGCCTCTCTAATCGATACGAATTCACCCCTCCACTTT,CASLIDTNSPLHF
TRBV6-5,TRBJ1-5,.,.,TGTGCCAGCAGCCTAAGGGGGGCCAATCAGCCCCAGCATTTT,CASSLRGANQPQHF
TRBV29-1,TRBJ2-3,TRBD2,.,TGCAGCGTTGTAGCGGGAGCCACAGATACGCAGTATTTT,CSVVAGATDTQYF
TRBV5-4,TRBJ2-1,.,.,TGTGCCAGCAGCCAAGACTTCAATGAGCAGTTCTTC,CASSQDFNEQFF
TRBV11-2,TRBJ2-7,TRBD2,.,TGTGCCAGCAGCAGCCCTAGCGGGAGTCCCTACGAGCAGTACTTC,CASSSPSGSPYEQYF
TRBV6-6,TRBJ1-2,.,.,TGTGCCAGCAGCCCCGGGCCCCGGGTTGGCTACACCTTC,CASSPGPRVGYTF
TRBV6-6,TRBJ1-6,.,.,TGTGCCAGCAGTTACGGACAAAATTCACCCCTCCACTTT,CASSYGQNSPLHF
TRBV19,TRBJ2-5,.,.,TGTGCCAGTAGTATACGTTTGGGACGGTCCGAGACCCAGTACTTC,CASSIRLGRSETQYF